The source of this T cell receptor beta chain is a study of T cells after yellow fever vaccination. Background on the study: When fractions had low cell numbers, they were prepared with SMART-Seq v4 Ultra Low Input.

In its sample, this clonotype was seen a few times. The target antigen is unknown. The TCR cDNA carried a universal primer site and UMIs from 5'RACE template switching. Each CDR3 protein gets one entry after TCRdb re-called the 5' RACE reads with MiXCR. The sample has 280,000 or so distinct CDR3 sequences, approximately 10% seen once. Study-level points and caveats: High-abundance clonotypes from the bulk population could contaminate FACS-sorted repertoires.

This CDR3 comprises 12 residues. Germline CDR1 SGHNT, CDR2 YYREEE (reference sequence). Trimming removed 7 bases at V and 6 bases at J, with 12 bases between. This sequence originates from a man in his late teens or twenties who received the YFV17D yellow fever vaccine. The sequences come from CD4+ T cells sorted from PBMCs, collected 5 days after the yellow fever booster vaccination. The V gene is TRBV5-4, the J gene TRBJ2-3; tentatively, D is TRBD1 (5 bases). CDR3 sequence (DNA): TGTGCCAGCCAGGGCATCCCGGATACGCAGTATTTT. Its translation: CASQGIPDTQYF.